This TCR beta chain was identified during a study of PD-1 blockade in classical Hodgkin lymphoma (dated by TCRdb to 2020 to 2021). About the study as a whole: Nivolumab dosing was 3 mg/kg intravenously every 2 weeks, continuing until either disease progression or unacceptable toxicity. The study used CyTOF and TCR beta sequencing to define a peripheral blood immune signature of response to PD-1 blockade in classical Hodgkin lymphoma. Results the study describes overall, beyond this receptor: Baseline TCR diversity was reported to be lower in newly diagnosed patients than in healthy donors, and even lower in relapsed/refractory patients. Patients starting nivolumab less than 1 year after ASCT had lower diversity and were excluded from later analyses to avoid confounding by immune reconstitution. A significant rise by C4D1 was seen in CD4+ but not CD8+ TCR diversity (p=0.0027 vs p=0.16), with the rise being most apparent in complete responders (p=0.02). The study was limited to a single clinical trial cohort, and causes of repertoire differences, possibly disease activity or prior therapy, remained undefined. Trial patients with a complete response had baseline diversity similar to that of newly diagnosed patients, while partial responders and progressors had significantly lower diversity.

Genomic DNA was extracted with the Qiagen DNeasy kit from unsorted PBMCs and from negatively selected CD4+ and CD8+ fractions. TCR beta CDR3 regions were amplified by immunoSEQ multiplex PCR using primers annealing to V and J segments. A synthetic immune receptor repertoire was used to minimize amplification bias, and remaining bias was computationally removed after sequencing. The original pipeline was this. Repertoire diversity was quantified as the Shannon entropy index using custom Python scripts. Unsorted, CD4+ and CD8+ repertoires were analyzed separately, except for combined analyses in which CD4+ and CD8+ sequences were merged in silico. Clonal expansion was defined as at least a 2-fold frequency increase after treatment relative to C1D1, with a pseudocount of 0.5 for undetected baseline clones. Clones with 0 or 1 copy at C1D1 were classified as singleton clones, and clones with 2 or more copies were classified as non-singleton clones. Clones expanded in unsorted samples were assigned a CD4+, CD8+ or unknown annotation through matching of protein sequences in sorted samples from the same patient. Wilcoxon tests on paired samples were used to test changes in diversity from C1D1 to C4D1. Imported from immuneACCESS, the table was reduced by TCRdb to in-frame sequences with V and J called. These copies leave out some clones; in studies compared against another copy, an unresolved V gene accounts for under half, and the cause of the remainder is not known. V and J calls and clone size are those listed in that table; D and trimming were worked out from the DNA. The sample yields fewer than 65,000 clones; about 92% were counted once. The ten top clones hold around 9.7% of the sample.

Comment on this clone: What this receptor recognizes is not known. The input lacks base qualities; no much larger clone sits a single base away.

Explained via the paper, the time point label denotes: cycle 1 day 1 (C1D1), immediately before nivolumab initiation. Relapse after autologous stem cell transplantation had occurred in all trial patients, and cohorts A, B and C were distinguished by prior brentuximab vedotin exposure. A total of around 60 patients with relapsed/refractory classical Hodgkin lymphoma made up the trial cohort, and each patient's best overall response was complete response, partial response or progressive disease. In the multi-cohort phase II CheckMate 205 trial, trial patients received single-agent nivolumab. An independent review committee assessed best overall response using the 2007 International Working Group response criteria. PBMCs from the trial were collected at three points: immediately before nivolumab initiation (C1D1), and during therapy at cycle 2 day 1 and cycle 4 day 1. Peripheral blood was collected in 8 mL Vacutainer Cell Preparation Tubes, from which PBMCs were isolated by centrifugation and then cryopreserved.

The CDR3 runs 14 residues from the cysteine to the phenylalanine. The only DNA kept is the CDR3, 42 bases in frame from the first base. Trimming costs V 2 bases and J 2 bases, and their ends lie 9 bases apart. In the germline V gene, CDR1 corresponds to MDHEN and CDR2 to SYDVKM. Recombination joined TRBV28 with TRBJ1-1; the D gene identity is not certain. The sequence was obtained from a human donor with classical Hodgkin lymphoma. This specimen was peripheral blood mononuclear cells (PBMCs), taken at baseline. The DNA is TGTGCCAGCAGTTTAAGCCAGCCCAACACTGAAGCTTTCTTT. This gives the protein CASSLSQPNTEAFF.